These 31 T cell receptor beta chains originate from one sample sequenced in a study of blood T cell repertoires in COVID-19. The protocol was immunoSEQ multiplex PCR, while the TCRdb copy is restricted to in-frame clones and leaves out a portion. The data show 95,000 to 150,000 clones, roughly 87% seen once. Sample: peripheral blood. All receptors derive from a man older than 75 with active or convalescent COVID-19.

Only a few counts were recorded for this clone. The chain recombines TRBV11-2 with TRBJ2-7; 7 bases align to TRBD1. Trimming removed 5 bases from V and 1 base from J; junction bases left unmatched: 5. The germline gives CDR1 SGHAT, CDR2 FQNNGV. The CDR3 runs 14 residues. The CDR3 DNA reads TGTGCCAGCAGCCGGACAGGTGAATCCTACGAGCAGTACTTC. It encodes CASSRTGESYEQYF.

This rearrangement joins TRBV12-3 or TRBV12-4 to TRBJ1-5, with 9 bases lining up with TRBD1. The V gene end was trimmed by 4 bases and the J gene end by 7 bases; junction bases not matched to a gene: 2. The CDR3 is made up of 13 amino acids. The CDR3 is CASSYTGGQPQHF. The CDR3, as DNA: TGTGCCAGCAGTTATACAGGGGGCCAGCCCCAGCATTTT.

This chain connects TRBV10-3 to TRBJ2-7, with 9 bases fitting TRBD1. Germline CDR1 is ENHRY and CDR2 is SYGVKD. The CDR3 loop spans 14 amino acids. V was clipped by 7 bases and J by 7 bases; unmatched bases: 11. CDR3 residues: CAIKAGQGLGEQYF. As DNA, the CDR3 is TGTGCCATCAAAGCGGGACAGGGCCTTGGGGAGCAGTACTTC.

This clone appeared a few times. The genes are TRBV19 and TRBJ2-5, with D tentatively TRBD2 (5 bases). This CDR3 is built from 15 residues. The ends were cut back, 6 bases at V and 2 bases at J, with 16 bases in the middle. Germline CDR1 and CDR2: LNHDA and SQIVND (reference sequence). In DNA, the CDR3 is TGTGCCAGTAGGGCGTGGAAGGACTCACAAGAGACCCAGTACTTC. Translation: CASRAWKDSQETQYF.

The chain has TRBV7-2 and TRBJ2-5; unclear D gene. The CDR3 runs 12 residues. Germline assignment: CDR1 SGHTA and CDR2 FQGNSA. Trimming shortened V by 5 bases and J by 4 bases, and 8 bases separated the two germline ends. Written as DNA, the CDR3 is TGTGCCAGCAGCACGCCCGGAGAGACCCAGTACTTC. Residues: CASSTPGETQYF. The variable domain in full, with the rest retrieved from reference TRBV7-2 and TRBJ2-5, is GAGVSQSPSNKVTEKGKDVELRCDPISGHTALYWYRQSLGQGLEFLIYFQGNSAPDKSGLPSDRFSAERTGGSVSTLTIQRTQQEDSAVYLCASSTPGETQYFGPGTRLLVL.

The rearrangement joins TRBV5-1 to TRBJ1-1; D uncertain. The V end was cut by 0 bases, the J end by 3 bases, with 12 bases between. The CDR3 runs to 15 residues. Germline assignment: CDR1 SGHRS and CDR2 YFSETQ. The CDR3 loop reads CASSLVPGWDTEAFF. CDR3 coding DNA: TGCGCCAGCAGCTTGGTCCCAGGTTGGGACACTGAAGCTTTCTTT.

The rearrangement uses TRBV10-3 and TRBJ1-1; D is ambiguous. The ends were cut back, 11 bases at V and 1 base at J, with 11 bases in the middle. The CDR3 sequence is 12 residues long. Germline V gives CDR1 ENHRY, CDR2 SYGVKD. The CDR3 nucleotides read TGTGCCGCCCTGACACCGAACACTGAAGCTTTCTTT. It translates to CAALTPNTEAFF.

The chain recombines TRBV30 with TRBJ2-1; D is undetermined. V lost 3 bases and J lost 0, with 6 bases in between. CDR1 is GTSNPN, CDR2 SVGIG, per germline (reference sequence). The CDR3 covers 13 residues. CDR3 sequence reads: CAWRYSSYNEQFF. The CDR3 DNA is TGTGCCTGGAGGTATAGCTCCTACAATGAGCAGTTCTTC.

The chain has TRBV7-2 and TRBJ1-6; TRBD1 matches at 8 bases. Germline lookup yields CDR1 SGHTA and CDR2 FQGNSA. V trimming: 2 bases; J trimming: 5 bases; junction bases outside the gene matches: 5. The CDR3 runs 16 residues. The CDR3 region is CASSLTSGGNNSPLHF. The DNA of the CDR3 is TGTGCCAGCAGCTTAACGTCAGGGGGCAATAATTCACCCCTCCACTTT.

This clone was recorded only once. This chain connects TRBV4-1 to TRBJ1-2, with unresolved D. Germline CDR1 reads MGHRA; CDR2 reads YSYEKL. The CDR3 covers 13 residues. Deletions cut 0 bases from V and 8 bases from J, with 10 bases between. The CDR3 here is CASSQDKLIGYTF. The CDR3, as DNA: TGCGCCAGCAGCCAAGATAAACTGATAGGCTACACCTTC.

The chain combines TRBV28 with TRBJ1-3, with 7 bases fitting TRBD1. Germline CDR1 MDHEN, CDR2 SYDVKM. The CDR3 spans 14 residues. The J segment lost 4 bases and the V segment lost 4 bases, leaving 4 bases of the junction unmatched. CDR3 loop: CASSSTGLGNTIYF. CDR3 nucleotides: TGTGCCAGCAGTTCGACAGGGCTGGGAAACACCATATATTTT.

The V and J genes are TRBV7-9 and TRBJ2-4, with 9 bases aligning to TRBD1. CDR1 and CDR2 (germline): SEHNR, FQNEAQ (reference sequence). Trimming cost V 5 bases and J 3 bases; bases outside gene matches: 14. This CDR3 is 18 amino acids long. The CDR3 reads CASSGQSTGGRGKNIQYF. CDR3 DNA: TGTGCCAGCAGCGGACAAAGCACAGGGGGCCGAGGCAAAAACATTCAGTACTTC.

The V and J genes are TRBV5-6 and TRBJ1-6; tentatively, D is TRBD1 (5 bases). This CDR3 comprises 14 residues. Trimming left V 2 bases short and J 7 bases short, with 10 bases between. Germline assignment: CDR1 SGHDT and CDR2 YYEEEE. CDR3 residues: CASSFGGGNSPLHF. In DNA form, the CDR3 reads TGTGCCAGCAGCTTTGGGGGAGGGAATTCACCCCTCCACTTT.

The V call is TRBV7-9, the J call TRBJ1-2, with a tentative D call TRBD1 (5 bases). CDR3 size: 14 residues. V dropped 1 base and J dropped 4 bases, with 10 bases sitting between them. Germline V gene data show CDR1 as SEHNR and CDR2 as FQNEAQ (reference sequence). The CDR3 sequence: CASSLGTGSYGYTF. In DNA form, the CDR3 reads TGTGCCAGCAGCTTAGGAACAGGATCCTATGGCTACACCTTC.

V is TRBV27 and J is TRBJ1-2; D is undetermined. Germline V gives CDR1 MNHEY, CDR2 SMNVEV (reference sequence). V lost 8 bases and J 2 bases, leaving 15 bases between the germline ends. There are 14 residues in the CDR3. In nucleotides, the CDR3 is TGTGCCAGCGCCAGGCCAGGAACCAACTATGGCTACACCTTC. The encoded protein is CASARPGTNYGYTF.

This clone was observed once. The rearrangement links TRBV5-1 to TRBJ1-2; maybe TRBD1 (5 bases). V lost 2 bases and J lost 6, with 8 bases in between. The CDR3 has 12 residues. CDR1 SGHRS and CDR2 YFSETQ come from the germline V gene. The CDR3 DNA sequence: TGCGCCAGCAGCTTTCAAGGGGATGGCTACACCTTC. It is translated as CASSFQGDGYTF.

This chain links TRBV24-1 with TRBJ2-2; 7 nucleotides agree with TRBD2. J lost 3 bases, V lost 8 bases, and 5 bases had no gene match. Germline CDR1 and CDR2: KGHDR and SFDVKD. This CDR3 region has 14 residues. CDR3 amino acids: CATTSGGDTGELFF. For the CDR3, the DNA is TGTGCCACCACCTCGGGGGGAGACACCGGGGAGCTGTTTTTT.

This chain uses TRBV5-1 with TRBJ1-4; a possible D gene is TRBD1 (5 bases). V lost 0 bases and J lost 8, with 11 bases in between. The CDR3 runs to 14 residues. Looked up from germline, CDR1 is SGHRS and CDR2 is YFSETQ. The CDR3 DNA reads TGCGCCAGCAGCTTGGCAGGGATTGGGGAAAAACTGTTTTTT. This encodes CASSLAGIGEKLFF.

This clone was recorded at least ten times. CDR3 in amino acids: CSVADSSYEQYF. The CDR3 nucleotides read TGCAGCGTCGCGGACAGCTCCTACGAGCAGTACTTC. This chain joins TRBV29-1 and TRBJ2-7, with D perhaps TRBD1 (6 bases). V gave up 6 bases and J gave up 0 bases, with 9 bases separating them. The CDR3 covers 12 residues. Germline assignment: CDR1 SQVTM and CDR2 ANQGSEA.

The V call is TRBV7-9, the J call TRBJ2-4, with TRBD2 as a possible D gene (6 bases). Germline V gene sequence: CDR1 SEHNR, CDR2 FQNEAQ (reference sequence). The V gene lost 6 bases and the J gene lost 11 bases, with 23 bases spanning the gap. The CDR3 spans 15 residues. CDR3 loop: CASSSGTPRLAVQYF. The CDR3 coding sequence is TGTGCCAGCAGTTCCGGGACTCCACGTTTAGCCGTTCAGTACTTC. Variable domain in full (rest from reference TRBV7-9 and TRBJ2-4): DTGVSQNPRHKITKRGQNVTFRCDPISEHNRLYWYRQTLGQGPEFLTYFQNEAQLEKSRLLSDRFSAERPKGSFSTLEIQRTEQGDSAMYLCASSSGTPRLAVQYFGAGTRLSVL.

The rearrangement links TRBV4-2 to TRBJ2-3; 9 bases fit TRBD1. The junction had 10 bases not matched to a gene; V was cut back by 7 bases and J by 5 bases. CDR1 and CDR2 from the germline V gene are LGHNA and YNFKEQ. This CDR3 has 15 residues. The CDR3 reads CASNHPGQGKDTQYF. CDR3 coding DNA: TGTGCCAGCAACCACCCGGGACAGGGCAAAGATACGCAGTATTTT.

The J gene is TRBJ2-1, the V gene TRBV7-2; TRBD2 agrees at 7 bases. The CDR3 contains 15 residues. V trimming: 5 bases; J trimming: 1 base; junction bases outside the gene matches: 5. Germline loops: CDR1 SGHTA, CDR2 FQGNSA. In DNA, the CDR3 is TGTGCCAGCAGCCAGGGAGGGGCGTCCTACAATGAGCAGTTCTTC. It is translated as CASSQGGASYNEQFF.

This sequence joins TRBV27 and TRBJ1-4; unclear D gene. The CDR3 has 15 amino acids. V gave up 5 bases and J gave up 6 bases, with 16 bases separating them. Germline loops: CDR1 MNHEY, CDR2 SMNVEV (reference sequence). The CDR3 DNA reads TGTGCCAGCAGTCCCTGGTCCGGGGTGGATGAAAAACTGTTTTTT. Its translation is CASSPWSGVDEKLFF.

The chain uses TRBV5-4 and TRBJ2-3; no reliable D call. Germline V gene data show CDR1 as SGHNT and CDR2 as YYREEE (reference sequence). The CDR3 extends over 13 amino acids. Trimming removed 4 bases from V and 0 bases from J, with 6 bases in between. CDR3 bases: TGTGCCAGCAGCGACTCTAGCACAGATACGCAGTATTTT. Translated: CASSDSSTDTQYF.

CDR3 in DNA: TGTGCCAGTACCTCGGGGGGTGGAAGGGCCGGGGAGCTGTTTTTT. This sequence encodes CASTSGGGRAGELFF. The chain uses TRBV19 and TRBJ2-2; TRBD2 matches at 7 bases. V was pared by 7 bases and J by 6 bases, with 11 bases of the junction left unmatched. The CDR3 runs 15 residues. Germline V lookup: CDR1 LNHDA, CDR2 SQIVND (reference sequence).

The rearrangement joins TRBV15 to TRBJ2-5, with 7 positions matching TRBD1. V was clipped by 1 base and J by 1 base; unmatched bases: 6. This CDR3 has 16 amino acids. Germline-derived CDR1 and CDR2 are LNHNV and YYDKDF (reference sequence). The CDR3, as DNA: TGTGCCACCAGCAGAGGGACAGGAGAACGCCAAGAGACCCAGTACTTC. Translating it yields CATSRGTGERQETQYF.

This clone has a count of ten or more. The chain recombines TRBV9 with TRBJ2-1; tentatively, D is TRBD2 (6 bases). Trimming removed 4 bases from V and 9 bases from J, with 11 bases in between. Germline values: CDR1 SGDLS, CDR2 YYNGEE. The CDR3 has 12 amino acids. The CDR3 nucleotides read TGTGCCAGCAGCACTACAGCGGGTGAGCAGTTCTTC. Its translation is CASSTTAGEQFF.

The chain combines TRBV3-1 (or the pseudogene TRBV3-2) with TRBJ1-1, with D maybe TRBD1 (5 bases). Germline CDR1 reads LGHDT; CDR2 reads YNNKEL (reference sequence). CDR3 length equals 14 residues. V was trimmed by 4 bases and J by 0 bases, leaving 9 bases between them. The CDR3 reads CASSRGGMNTEAFF. The CDR3 DNA sequence: TGTGCCAGCAGCCGGGGGGGGATGAACACTGAAGCTTTCTTT.

The table lists this clone with a count of one. V and J are TRBV6-1 and TRBJ2-7; 7 nucleotides align to TRBD1. After removal of 6 bases from V and 2 bases from J, the junction contained 7 bases not matched to a gene. Looked up from germline, CDR1 is MNHNS and CDR2 is SASEGT. CDR3 length equals 14 residues. The CDR3 sequence: CASRRQGLTYEQYF. The CDR3 bases are TGTGCCAGCAGACGACAGGGATTGACCTACGAGCAGTACTTC.

This clone showed up just a few times. CDR3 in DNA: TGTGCCACCAGCAGAGTAGGTGGGGGCAACACCGGGGAGCTGTTTTTT. Protein sequence: CATSRVGGGNTGELFF. This sequence joins TRBV15 and TRBJ2-2; perhaps TRBD1 as D (6 bases). The CDR3 contains 16 residues. CDR1 LNHNV and CDR2 YYDKDF come from the germline V gene (reference sequence). V was shortened by 1 base and J by 2 bases, with 11 bases between the two germline ends.

The chain carries TRBV29-1 and TRBJ1-5; unclear D gene. Germline V gene sequence: CDR1 SQVTM, CDR2 ANQGSEA. The CDR3 contains 14 residues. The germline V and J ends were trimmed by 4 bases and 7 bases, with 17 bases remaining between them. The DNA of the CDR3 is TGCAGCGTTGGATGGGCCGACTATGGGCAGCCCCAGCATTTT. The encoded protein is CSVGWADYGQPQHF.